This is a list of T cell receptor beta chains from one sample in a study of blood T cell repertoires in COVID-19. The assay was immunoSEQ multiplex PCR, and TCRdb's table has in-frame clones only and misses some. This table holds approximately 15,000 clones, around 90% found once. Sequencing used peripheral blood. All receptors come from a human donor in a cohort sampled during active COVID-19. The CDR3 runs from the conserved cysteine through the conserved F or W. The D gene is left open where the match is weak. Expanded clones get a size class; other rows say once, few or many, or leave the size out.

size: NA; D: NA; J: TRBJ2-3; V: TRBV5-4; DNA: TGTGCCAGCAGCTCTGGACTCAGCCGGGGCACAGATACGCAGTATTTT; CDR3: CASSSGLSRGTDTQYF
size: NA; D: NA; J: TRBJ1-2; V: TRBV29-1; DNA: TGCAGCGTTGCACGGGATCCTAACTATGGCTACACCTTC; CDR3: CSVARDPNYGYTF
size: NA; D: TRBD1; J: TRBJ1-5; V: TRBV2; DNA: TGTGCCAGCAGAGCCGGGACAGGAGGCAATCAGCCCCAGCATTTT; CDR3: CASRAGTGGNQPQHF
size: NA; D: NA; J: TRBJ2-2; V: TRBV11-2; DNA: TGTGCCAGCACTCTTTCTCGGGGTAGCACCGGGGAGCTGTTTTTT; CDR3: CASTLSRGSTGELFF
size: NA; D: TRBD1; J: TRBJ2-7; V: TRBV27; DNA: TGTGCCAGCAGTTCTCTTGGGACAGGGAGTAATGAGCAGTACTTC; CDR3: CASSSLGTGSNEQYF
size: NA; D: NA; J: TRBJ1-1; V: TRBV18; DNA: TGTGCCAGCTCCCAAAGCCAGGACACTGAAGCTTTCTTT; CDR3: CASSQSQDTEAFF
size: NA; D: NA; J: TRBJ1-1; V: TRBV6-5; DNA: TGTGCCAGCAGTTACTACAGGGAGAGCACTGAAGCTTTCTTT; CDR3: CASSYYRESTEAFF
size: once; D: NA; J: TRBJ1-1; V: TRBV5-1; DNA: TGCGCCAGCAGCTTGGCCGGGGGGTTTGGCACTGAAGCTTTCTTT; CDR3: CASSLAGGFGTEAFF
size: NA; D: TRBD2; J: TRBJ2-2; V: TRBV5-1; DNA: TGCGCCAGCAGCTTGGCCGTCGGTAGCGGGGGGGCCGGGGAGCTGTTTTTT; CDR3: CASSLAVGSGGAGELFF
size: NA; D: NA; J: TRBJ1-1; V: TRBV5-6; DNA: TGTGCCAGCAGCTTGTGGGGGGATAACACTGAAGCTTTCTTT; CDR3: CASSLWGDNTEAFF
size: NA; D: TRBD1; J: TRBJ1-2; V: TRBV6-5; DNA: TGTGCCAGCAGTTACTCGACGGACAGGGGATACACCTTC; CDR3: CASSYSTDRGYTF
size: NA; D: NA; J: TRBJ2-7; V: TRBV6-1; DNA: TGTGCCAGCAGTGAAAATTCGTACGAGCAGTACTTC; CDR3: CASSENSYEQYF
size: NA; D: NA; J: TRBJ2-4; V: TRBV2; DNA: TGTGCCAGCAGCCCAAACAGGGTAGCCAAAAACATTCAGTACTTC; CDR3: CASSPNRVAKNIQYF
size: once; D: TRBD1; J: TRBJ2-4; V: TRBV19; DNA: TGTGCCAGTAGTGCCCGTTCCGGGACAGGGTCTAACATTCAGTACTTC; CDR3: CASSARSGTGSNIQYF
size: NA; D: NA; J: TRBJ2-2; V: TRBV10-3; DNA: TGTGCCATCACGGCGGGGGCGCGTACCGGGGAGCTGTTTTTT; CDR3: CAITAGARTGELFF
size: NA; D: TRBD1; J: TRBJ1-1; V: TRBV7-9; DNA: TGTGCCAGCAGCTCCGGGACAGGGTTCCCCCGAGACACTGAAGCTTTCTTT; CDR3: CASSSGTGFPRDTEAFF
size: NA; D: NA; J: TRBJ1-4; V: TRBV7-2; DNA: TGTGCCAGCAGCTTCGGCCAGGGCAACGAAAAACTGTTTTTT; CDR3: CASSFGQGNEKLFF
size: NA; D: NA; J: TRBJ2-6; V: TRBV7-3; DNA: TGTGCCAGCAGCTTAGACCAGGGCAGGGCAGCTGGGGCCAACGTCCTGACTTTC; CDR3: CASSLDQGRAAGANVLTF
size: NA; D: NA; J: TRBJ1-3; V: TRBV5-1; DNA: TGCGCCAGCAGCTTGGCTGAGGGAAACACCATATATTTT; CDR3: CASSLAEGNTIYF
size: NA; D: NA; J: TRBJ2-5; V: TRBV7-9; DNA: TGTGCCAGCAGCTCCCCAGGAGGACGGAAAGAGACCCAGTACTTC; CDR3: CASSSPGGRKETQYF
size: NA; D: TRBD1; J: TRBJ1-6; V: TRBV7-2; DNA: TGTGCCAGCAGAATGACAGGGGGTCGCTCACCCCTCCACTTT; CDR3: CASRMTGGRSPLHF
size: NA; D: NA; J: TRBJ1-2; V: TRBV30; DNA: TGTGCCTGGAGCAAGGGGGCTAACTATGGCTACACCTTC; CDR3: CAWSKGANYGYTF
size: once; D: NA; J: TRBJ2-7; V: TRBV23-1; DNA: TGCGCCAGCAGTCAATCGAGGGGGTTCGAGCAGTACTTC; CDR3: CASSQSRGFEQYF
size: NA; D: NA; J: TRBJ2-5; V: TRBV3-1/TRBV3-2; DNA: TGTGCCAGCAGCCAAGGGCGGGCGCGAGGGGAGACCCAGTACTTC; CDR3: CASSQGRARGETQYF